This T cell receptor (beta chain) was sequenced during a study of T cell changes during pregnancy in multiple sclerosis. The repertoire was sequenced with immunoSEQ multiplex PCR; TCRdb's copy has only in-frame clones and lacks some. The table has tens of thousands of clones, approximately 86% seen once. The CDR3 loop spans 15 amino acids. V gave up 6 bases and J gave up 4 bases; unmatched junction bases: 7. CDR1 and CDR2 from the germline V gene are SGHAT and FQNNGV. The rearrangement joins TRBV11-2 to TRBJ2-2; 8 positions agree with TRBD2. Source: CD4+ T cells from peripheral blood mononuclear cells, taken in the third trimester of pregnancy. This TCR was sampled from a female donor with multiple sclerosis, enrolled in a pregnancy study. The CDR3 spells CASRRSGSRTGELFF. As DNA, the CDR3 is TGTGCCAGCAGACGGAGCGGGAGTCGCACCGGGGAGCTGTTTTTT.